This entry lists 7 T cell receptor beta chains sequenced from one sample in a study of blood T cell repertoires in COVID-19. Some clones are missing from TCRdb's copy, which holds only in-frame ones; the method was immunoSEQ multiplex PCR. Of fewer than 200,000 clones in the sample, roughly 81% are singletons; the top ten hold more than 0.85%. Sequenced sample: peripheral blood. All receptors come from a man aged 40-49 years with acute or convalescent COVID-19.

The J gene is TRBJ2-1, the V gene TRBV4-1; possibly TRBD2 for D (6 bases). V was clipped by 4 bases and J by 7 bases, with 8 bases between them. Germline values: CDR1 MGHRA, CDR2 YSYEKL. The CDR3 spans 12 residues. The CDR3 DNA reads TGCGCCAGCAGCCTTAGCGGAAATGAGCAGTTCTTC. Translation: CASSLSGNEQFF.

This clone was detected only once. This chain joins TRBV5-8 and TRBJ2-7, with 12 bases matching TRBD2. V lost 4 bases, J lost 3 bases, and 5 bases stayed unmatched. This CDR3 spans 15 amino acids. The germline V gene encodes CDR1 SGHTS and CDR2 YDEGEE. CDR3 protein: CASSTRLAGVYEQYF. Here the CDR3 DNA reads TGTGCCAGCAGCACCCGACTAGCGGGGGTCTACGAGCAGTACTTC.

The chain is built from TRBV2 and TRBJ2-7; weak D call: TRBD2 (6 bases). V was shortened by 6 bases and J by 6 bases, with 12 bases between the two germline ends. The germline V gene encodes CDR1 SNHLY and CDR2 FYNNEI. This CDR3 has 12 residues. The CDR3 here is CASREGRREQYF. The CDR3 DNA sequence: TGTGCCAGCAGGGAGGGGAGACGCGAGCAGTACTTC. Variable domain in full (rest from reference TRBV2 and TRBJ2-7): EPEVTQTPSHQVTQMGQEVILRCVPISNHLYFYWYRQILGQKVEFLVSFYNNEISEKSEIFDDQFSVERPDGSNFTLKIRSTKLEDSAMYFCASREGRREQYFGPGTRLTVT.

V gene TRBV7-3 combines with J gene TRBJ1-1; tentative D call: TRBD1 (5 bases). Germline V gives CDR1 SGHTA, CDR2 FQGTGA. V lost 1 base and J lost 1, with 7 bases in between. This CDR3 is built from 14 residues. Written as DNA, the CDR3 is TGTGCCAGCAGCTTAATCGGGGGGAACACTGAAGCTTTCTTT. Its protein product is CASSLIGGNTEAFF.

The chain employs TRBV27 and TRBJ2-1, with D perhaps matching TRBD1 (6 bases). The CDR3 is made up of 15 amino acids. Germline values: CDR1 MNHEY, CDR2 SMNVEV (reference sequence). Trimming took 9 bases from V and 7 from J, leaving 22 bases between them. The CDR3, as DNA: TGTGCCAGTACGGACCCTTGGGGGCTGCAAAATGAGCAGTTCTTC. Translated, it gives CASTDPWGLQNEQFF.

The V and J genes are TRBV9 and TRBJ2-6; weak D call: TRBD2 (5 bases). V was trimmed by 0 bases and J by 3 bases, leaving 13 bases between them. There are 17 residues in the CDR3. Germline CDR1 reads SGDLS; CDR2 reads YYNGEE. The CDR3 spells CASSVAERVLGANVLTF. The CDR3 DNA reads as TGTGCCAGCAGCGTAGCAGAGAGGGTGCTTGGGGCCAACGTCCTGACTTTC.

The chain uses TRBV6-5 and TRBJ2-5; no clear D gene. This CDR3 is built from 15 residues. V was pared by 0 bases and J by 3 bases, with 11 bases between. Germline CDR1 MNHEY, CDR2 SVGAGI. This CDR3 is CASSYSSSKKETQYF. Written as DNA, the CDR3 is TGTGCCAGCAGTTACTCGAGCTCTAAGAAAGAGACCCAGTACTTC.